This paragraph covers one T cell receptor beta chain sequence. Its antigen is not known. This record comes from a study of CD8 T cells in ankylosing spondylitis. The study's findings and limits: Seemingly distinctive of ankylosing spondylitis blood was a TCR beta motif formed by eight highly homologous variants. Reportedly, disease-linked clones are significantly enriched in ankylosing spondylitis patients' matched synovial fluid.

Generation of TCR beta libraries employed quantitative 5'-RACE incorporating molecular barcodes. One entry per CDR3 protein, called by TCRdb with MiXCR from the 5' RACE reads. The sample contains 220,000 or so distinct CDR3 sequences, under 12% of which appear only once. V was shortened by 5 bases and J by 5 bases, with 16 bases between the two germline ends. Germline CDR1 is DFQATT and CDR2 is SNEGSKA (reference sequence). The CDR3 is 14 residues long. Sequenced material: blood, either unsorted or a sorted T cell fraction (not recorded which). This TCR derives from a male donor with ankylosing spondylitis or in good health (not recorded which). The V and J genes are TRBV20-1 and TRBJ2-1; TRBD2 is a possible D gene (6 bases). The CDR3 loop is CSAPAGGWNNEQFF. The CDR3 nucleotides are TGCAGTGCTCCCGCTGGAGGGTGGAACAATGAGCAGTTCTTC.